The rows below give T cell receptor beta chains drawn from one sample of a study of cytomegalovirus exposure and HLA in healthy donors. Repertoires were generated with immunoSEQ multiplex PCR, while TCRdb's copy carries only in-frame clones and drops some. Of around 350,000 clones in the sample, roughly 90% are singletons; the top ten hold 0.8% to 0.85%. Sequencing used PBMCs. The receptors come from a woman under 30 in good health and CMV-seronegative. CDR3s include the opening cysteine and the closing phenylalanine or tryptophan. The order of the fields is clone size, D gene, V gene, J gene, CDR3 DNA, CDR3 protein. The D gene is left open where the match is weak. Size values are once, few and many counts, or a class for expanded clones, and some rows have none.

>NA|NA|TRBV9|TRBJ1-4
TGTGCCAGCAGCGTGGGGGGGCAAAGTGAAAAACTGTTTTTT
CASSVGGQSEKLFF
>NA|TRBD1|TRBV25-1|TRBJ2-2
TGTGCCAGCAGTGGCCCGGGACAGGGGAACACCGGGGAGCTGTTTTTT
CASSGPGQGNTGELFF
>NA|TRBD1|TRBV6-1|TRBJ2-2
TGTGCCAGCAGCCTCAGGGGGCACGACACCGGGGAGCTGTTTTTT
CASSLRGHDTGELFF
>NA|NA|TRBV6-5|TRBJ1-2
TGTGCCAGCAGTCTGGACAGTAACTATGGCTACACCTTC
CASSLDSNYGYTF
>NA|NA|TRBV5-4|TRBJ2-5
TGTGCCAGCAGCCCAGGAGGTATAGAGACCCAGTACTTC
CASSPGGIETQYF
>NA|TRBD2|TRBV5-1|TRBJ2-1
TGCGCCAGCAGCTTGATACTAGCGGGTCAGAATGAGCAGTTCTTC
CASSLILAGQNEQFF
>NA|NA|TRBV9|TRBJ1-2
TGTGCCAGCAGCGTAACAGGGACACCCATTGGCTACACCTTC
CASSVTGTPIGYTF
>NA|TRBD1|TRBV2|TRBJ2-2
TGTGCCAGCAGTCCCGGGACAGCGAGGAACACCGGGGAGCTGTTTTTT
CASSPGTARNTGELFF
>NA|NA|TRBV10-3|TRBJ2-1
TGTGCCATCAGGGTGGGAGAGGGATTCAATGAGCAGTTCTTC
CAIRVGEGFNEQFF
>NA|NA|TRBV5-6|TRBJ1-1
TGTGCCAGCAGCTACATGAACACTGAAGCTTTCTTT
CASSYMNTEAFF
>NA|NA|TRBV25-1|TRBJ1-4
TGTGCCAGCAGGAAACAGGGAAGAAGTAATGAAAAACTGTTTTTT
CASRKQGRSNEKLFF
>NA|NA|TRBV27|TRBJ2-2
TGTGCCAGCAGTTTAATGGGGACATTATCCGGGGAGCTGTTTTTT
CASSLMGTLSGELFF
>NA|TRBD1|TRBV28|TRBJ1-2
TGTGCCAGCAGATCTACAGGGGGCGGATTTGGCTACACCTTC
CASRSTGGGFGYTF
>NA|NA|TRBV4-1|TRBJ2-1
TGCGCCAGCAGCCAAGCCCCTAGCGTGAACAATGAGCAGTTCTTC
CASSQAPSVNNEQFF
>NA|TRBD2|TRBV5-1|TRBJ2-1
TGCGCCAGCAGCCTACTAGCGGGGACAGTGAATGAGCAGTTCTTC
CASSLLAGTVNEQFF
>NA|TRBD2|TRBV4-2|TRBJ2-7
TGTGCCAGCAGCCAAGAGGCCCCCACTAGCGGGGGTTACGAGCAGTACTTC
CASSQEAPTSGGYEQYF
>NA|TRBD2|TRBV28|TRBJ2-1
TGTGCCACCCACGAACGGGGGGGCGTAGTCAATGAGCAGTTCTTC
CATHERGGVVNEQFF
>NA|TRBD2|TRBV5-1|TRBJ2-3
TGCGCCAGCAGCGGACTAGCATTGGGCACAGATACGCAGTATTTC
CASSGLALGTDTQYF
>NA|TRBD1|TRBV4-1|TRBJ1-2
TGCGCCAGCAGCCAACATCCGACCTCACACTTGACAGGGCTTCCCTATGGCTACACCTTC
CASSQHPTSHLTGLPYGYTF
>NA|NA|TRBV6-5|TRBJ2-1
TGTGCCAGCAGGAGACAGTACAATGAGCAGTTCTTC
CASRRQYNEQFF
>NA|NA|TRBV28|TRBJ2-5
TGTGCCAGCAGTTCCGGAGGAGGGGGCAGAGAGACCCAGTACTTC
CASSSGGGGRETQYF
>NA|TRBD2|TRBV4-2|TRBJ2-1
TGTGCCAGCAGCCAAGCGTCCGGGAGCGGGGGGAACTACAATGAGCAGTTCTTC
CASSQASGSGGNYNEQFF
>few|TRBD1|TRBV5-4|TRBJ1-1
TGTGCCAGCAGCCAAGACAGGGTGACCACTGAAGCTTTCTTT
CASSQDRVTTEAFF
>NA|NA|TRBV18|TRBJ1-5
TGTGCCAGCTCAGCACCCGGGGGGATCAATCAGCCCCAGCATTTT
CASSAPGGINQPQHF
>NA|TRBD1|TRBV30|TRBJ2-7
TGTGCCTGGAGTAAACAGGGGGCCTACGAGCAGTACTTC
CAWSKQGAYEQYF
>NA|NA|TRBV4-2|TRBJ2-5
TGTGCCAGCAGCCAAGAAGGGGGACACCCGTACCAAGAGACCCAGTACTTC
CASSQEGGHPYQETQYF
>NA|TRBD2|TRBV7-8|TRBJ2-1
TGTGCCAGCAGCTTAGAGTTCGTGGCTAGCGGGGGATACAATGAGCAGTTCTTC
CASSLEFVASGGYNEQFF
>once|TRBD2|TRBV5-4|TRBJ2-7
TGTGCCAGCAGCCCGAGACTAGCGGGTACCCACGAGCAGTACTTC
CASSPRLAGTHEQYF
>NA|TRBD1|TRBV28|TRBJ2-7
TGTGCCAGCAGGGAACAGGGGGCAAACGCCTACGAGCAGTACTTC
CASREQGANAYEQYF
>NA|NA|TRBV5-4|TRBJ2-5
TGTGCCAGCAGCTTGCGCCAGGGCCAAGAGACCCAGTACTTC
CASSLRQGQETQYF
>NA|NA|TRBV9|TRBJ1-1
TGTGCCAGCAGCGTAGGTGTGGGGAGCGGGAACACTGAAGCTTTCTTT
CASSVGVGSGNTEAFF
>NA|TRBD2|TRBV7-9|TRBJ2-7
TGTGCCAGCAGCTTATATCGGGAGGGCTTTAGGGAGCAGTACTTC
CASSLYREGFREQYF
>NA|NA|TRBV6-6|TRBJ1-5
TGTGCCAGCAGTTACTCGATTAGTCAGCCCCAGCATTTT
CASSYSISQPQHF
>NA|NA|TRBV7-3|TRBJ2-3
TGTGCCAGCAGCTTTCAGGGGAGCACAGATACGCAGTATTTT
CASSFQGSTDTQYF
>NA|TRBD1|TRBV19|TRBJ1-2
TGTGCCAGTAGTTCAGGGACAGGTTACTATGGCTACACCTTC
CASSSGTGYYGYTF
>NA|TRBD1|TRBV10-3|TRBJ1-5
TGTGCCATCAGGGGGGACAGAAAAAATCAGCCCCAGCATTTT
CAIRGDRKNQPQHF
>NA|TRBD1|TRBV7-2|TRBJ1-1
TGTGCCAGCAGCTTAGCGTTGGCAGGGGGCACTGAAGCTTTCTTT
CASSLALAGGTEAFF